This is a list of T cell receptor beta chains from one sample in a study of CD8 T cells in ankylosing spondylitis. TCRdb reprocessed the 5' RACE reads via MiXCR and lists one record per CDR3 protein. The sample lists about 39,000 distinct CDR3 sequences, approximately 3% occurring once. Source material: blood, either unsorted or a sorted T cell fraction (not recorded which). The receptors shown here come from a male donor with ankylosing spondylitis or in good health (not recorded which). Both conserved end residues are part of each CDR3. Fields, in order: V gene, J gene, D gene, clone size, CDR3 DNA, CDR3 protein. A D gene is named only where the DNA matches it firmly. Only part of the rows carry a size: once, few, many, or a class if the clone is expanded.

TRBV9,TRBJ2-2,NA,many,TGTGCCAGCAGCGTAGAATTAGCGTCGACCGGGGAGCTGTTTTTT,CASSVELASTGELFF
TRBV9,TRBJ2-3,TRBD2,many,TGTGCCAGCAGCGTAACTAGCGGGGGGGCGATAGGAACAGATACGCAGTATTTT,CASSVTSGGAIGTDTQYF
TRBV9,TRBJ1-5,NA,medium-sized,TGTGCCAGCAGCGTAGACCCAGGAAGTCAGCCCCAGCATTTT,CASSVDPGSQPQHF
TRBV9,TRBJ1-1,TRBD1,many,TGTGCCAGCAGCGTAGCGGACAGGTTGGGGAACACTGAAGCTTTCTTT,CASSVADRLGNTEAFF
TRBV9,TRBJ1-6,TRBD1,many,TGTGCCAGCAGCCCTCCGGGACAGGGGACTTCACCCCTCCACTTT,CASSPPGQGTSPLHF
TRBV9,TRBJ2-4,NA,many,TGTGCCAGCAGCGAAACCGGGACACACAAAAACATTCAGTACTTC,CASSETGTHKNIQYF
TRBV9,TRBJ2-1,NA,many,TGTGCCAGCAGCGGGGACCAGCACGGTGAGCAGTTCTTC,CASSGDQHGEQFF
TRBV9,TRBJ2-4,NA,many,TGTGCCAGCAGCGGGGGGGGCCTTACGAACATTCAGTACTTC,CASSGGGLTNIQYF
TRBV9,TRBJ2-3,NA,many,TGTGCCAGCAGCGCTGCAGATACGCAGTATTTT,CASSAADTQYF
TRBV9,TRBJ2-3,NA,many,TGTGCCAGCAGCGTTTTCGACGGGGGCACAGATACGCAGTATTTT,CASSVFDGGTDTQYF
TRBV9,TRBJ1-2,NA,few,TGTGCCAGCAGCGCGCCGGACAGTGCCGTCTATGGCTACACCTTC,CASSAPDSAVYGYTF
TRBV9,TRBJ2-1,TRBD2,many,TGTGCCAGCAGCGTAGAAGACGGGGGGGGGTCGTATGAGCAGTTCTTC,CASSVEDGGGSYEQFF
TRBV9,TRBJ2-5,TRBD2,many,TGTGCCAGCAGCGTAGGTTCGGCGGGGGGGACCCAAGAGACCCAGTACTTC,CASSVGSAGGTQETQYF
TRBV9,TRBJ2-1,TRBD2,many,TGTGCCAGCAGCCCGATGCGGGGGATAGGTACTGAGCAGTTCTTC,CASSPMRGIGTEQFF
TRBV9,TRBJ2-1,TRBD2,many,TGTGCCAGCAACTTCGGGGGCCTAGCGGGAGTTGATGAGCAGTTCTTC,CASNFGGLAGVDEQFF
TRBV9,TRBJ2-2,NA,many,TGTGCCAGCAGCGCCGACTGGAACACCGGGGAGCTGTTTTTT,CASSADWNTGELFF
TRBV9,TRBJ2-1,TRBD1,many,TGTGCCAGCAGCGTAAGACAGGGCTACAATGAGCAGTTCTTC,CASSVRQGYNEQFF
TRBV9,TRBJ2-1,NA,many,TGTGCCAGCAGCCCCGGGACTTTAGGGGACAATGAGCAGTTCTTC,CASSPGTLGDNEQFF
TRBV9,TRBJ2-1,TRBD2,many,TGTGCCAGCAGCGTAAGCAGCGGGAGGCTTTCCTACAATGAGCAGTTCTTC,CASSVSSGRLSYNEQFF
TRBV9,TRBJ1-1,NA,many,TGTGCCAGCAGCGTAGGGGCAGGGGCCAACACTGAAGCTTTCTTT,CASSVGAGANTEAFF
TRBV9,TRBJ2-2,NA,many,TGTGCCAGCAGGCGGGGAGCGAGCACCGGGGAGCTGTTTTTT,CASRRGASTGELFF
TRBV9,TRBJ2-1,NA,many,TGTGCCAGCAGCCAAGGGACGTCAAACAATGAGCAGTTCTTC,CASSQGTSNNEQFF
TRBV9,TRBJ2-4,NA,many,TGTGCCAGCAGCAACCAGCCCACGGGAGCCAAAAACATTCAGTACTTC,CASSNQPTGAKNIQYF
TRBV9,TRBJ2-2,TRBD1,many,TGTGCCAGCAGCGTCGCGGGACAGGGTGTCACCGGGGAGCTGTTTTTT,CASSVAGQGVTGELFF
TRBV9,TRBJ1-2,TRBD1,many,TGTGCCAGCAGCACCCGGGACAGGGGGCATGGCTACACCTTC,CASSTRDRGHGYTF
TRBV9,TRBJ2-1,TRBD2,many,TGTGCCAGCAGCGGACTAGCGGGAGGGAAGACCGATGAGCAGTTCTTC,CASSGLAGGKTDEQFF
TRBV9,TRBJ1-4,NA,many,TGTGCCAGCAGCCCGGGACCTTCAACTAATGAAAAACTGTTTTTT,CASSPGPSTNEKLFF
TRBV9,TRBJ1-5,NA,many,TGTGCCAGCAGCGGGGGTTATAGCAATCAGCCCCAGCATTTT,CASSGGYSNQPQHF
TRBV9,TRBJ2-2,TRBD2,many,TGTGCCAGCAGCGTAGTGACCGGGGGGATCGACACCGGGGAGCTGTTTTTT,CASSVVTGGIDTGELFF
TRBV9,TRBJ1-6,NA,many,TGTGCCAGCAGCCCCCAGGACCCAGGGGCACCCCTCCACTTT,CASSPQDPGAPLHF
TRBV9,TRBJ1-2,NA,many,TGTGCCAGCTATGGGTTAGGGGGCTACACCTTC,CASYGLGGYTF
TRBV9,TRBJ1-1,TRBD1,many,TGTGCCAGCAGCGTCAGGGGGGGTGACACTGAAGCTTTCTTT,CASSVRGGDTEAFF
TRBV9,TRBJ1-1,NA,many,TGTGCCAGCAGCGTAGTGTTAGGATTGAACACTGAAGCTTTCTTT,CASSVVLGLNTEAFF
TRBV9,TRBJ2-1,TRBD2,many,TGTGCCAGCAGCGTAGATCCTAGCGGGGTTTACAATGAGCAGTTCTTC,CASSVDPSGVYNEQFF
TRBV9,TRBJ2-1,NA,NA,TGTGCCAGCAGCCTTTCCGGTAGCCCGGTTATGACGGAGCAGTTCTTC,CASSLSGSPVMTEQFF
TRBV5-4,TRBJ1-6,NA,NA,TGTGCCACCACTACTGGGCTCCTCCTAAATTCACCCCTCCACTTT,CATTTGLLLNSPLHF
TRBV9,TRBJ2-1,NA,many,TGTGCCAGCAGCGTTAACATCGGACGATACAATGAGCAGTTCTTC,CASSVNIGRYNEQFF
TRBV9,TRBJ2-1,TRBD2,many,TGTGCCAGCAGCTATAGCGGGGAATCTTCCAATGAGCAGTTCTTC,CASSYSGESSNEQFF
TRBV9,TRBJ2-3,TRBD2,many,TGTGCCAGCAGCGTAGGTGGGGGAGGGACTGTTACAGATACGCAGTATTTT,CASSVGGGGTVTDTQYF
TRBV9,TRBJ2-3,TRBD2,many,TGTGCCAGCAGCGTAGAGGTAGCGGGGGGGCCGACAGATACGCAGTATTTT,CASSVEVAGGPTDTQYF
TRBV9,TRBJ2-2,TRBD1,many,TGTGCCAGCAGCACCCAGGGGGCCTCAGGGGAGCTGTTTTTT,CASSTQGASGELFF
TRBV9,TRBJ1-1,NA,many,TGTGCCAGCAGCGCGAGGGGCGGGAACACTGAAGCTTTCTTT,CASSARGGNTEAFF
TRBV10-1,TRBJ1-6,NA,many,TGCGCCAGCAAAGTTAGCCAGAGCTCCTATAATTCACCCCTCCACTTT,CASKVSQSSYNSPLHF
TRBV9,TRBJ2-5,NA,many,TGTGCCAGCAGCGCTAGCTCTCTGTACCAAGAGACCCAGTACTTC,CASSASSLYQETQYF
TRBV9,TRBJ2-3,TRBD2,many,TGTGCCAGCGGTGAGCGGGAAGGTACGCAGTATTTT,CASGEREGTQYF
TRBV9,TRBJ2-5,NA,many,TGTGCCAGCAGCCTCCGCGGGGTTGAAGAGACCCAGTACTTC,CASSLRGVEETQYF
TRBV9,TRBJ2-5,TRBD2,many,TGTGCCAGCAGCGTCGCAGCGGGGGCGCAAGAGACCCAGTACTTC,CASSVAAGAQETQYF
TRBV9,TRBJ2-2,TRBD1,many,TGTGCCAGCAGCGTAGCCGGGACAGCCCCCGGGGAGCTGTTTTTT,CASSVAGTAPGELFF
TRBV9,TRBJ2-6,NA,many,TGTGCCAGCAGCGTAGGGGGACCTGGGGCCAACGTCCTGACTTTC,CASSVGGPGANVLTF
TRBV9,TRBJ2-5,NA,many,TGTGCCAGCAGCGTAGAAGTCAGCCACCAAGAGACCCAGTACTTC,CASSVEVSHQETQYF
TRBV9,TRBJ2-3,NA,many,TGTGCCAGCAGCGTAGAGTTGCGAGGGGAAACAGATACGCAGTATTTT,CASSVELRGETDTQYF
TRBV9,TRBJ2-2,TRBD2,many,TGTGCCAGCAGCGCCCGTGTAGCGGGGGGGAACACCGGGGAGCTGTTTTTT,CASSARVAGGNTGELFF
TRBV9,TRBJ2-2,NA,many,TGTGCCAGCAGCGTAGATCTTGTTACCGGGGAGCTGTTTTTT,CASSVDLVTGELFF
TRBV9,TRBJ1-6,NA,few,TGTGCCAGCAGCGTAGGGGGTCAAGGGGGTTCACCCCTCCACTTT,CASSVGGQGGSPLHF
TRBV9,TRBJ2-2,NA,many,TGTGCCAGCAGTAGGGGCAACTCGAACACCGGGGAGCTGTTTTTT,CASSRGNSNTGELFF
TRBV9,TRBJ2-1,NA,many,TGTGCCAGCAGCGTGTCTTGGGGGGGCGTAGGTGACAATGAGCAGTTCTTC,CASSVSWGGVGDNEQFF
TRBV9,TRBJ1-1,NA,many,TGTGCCAGCAGTCGAACAGGCCTGAACACTGAAGCTTTCTTT,CASSRTGLNTEAFF
TRBV9,TRBJ2-3,NA,many,TGTGCCAGCAGCGTGAGAGATACGCAGTATTTT,CASSVRDTQYF